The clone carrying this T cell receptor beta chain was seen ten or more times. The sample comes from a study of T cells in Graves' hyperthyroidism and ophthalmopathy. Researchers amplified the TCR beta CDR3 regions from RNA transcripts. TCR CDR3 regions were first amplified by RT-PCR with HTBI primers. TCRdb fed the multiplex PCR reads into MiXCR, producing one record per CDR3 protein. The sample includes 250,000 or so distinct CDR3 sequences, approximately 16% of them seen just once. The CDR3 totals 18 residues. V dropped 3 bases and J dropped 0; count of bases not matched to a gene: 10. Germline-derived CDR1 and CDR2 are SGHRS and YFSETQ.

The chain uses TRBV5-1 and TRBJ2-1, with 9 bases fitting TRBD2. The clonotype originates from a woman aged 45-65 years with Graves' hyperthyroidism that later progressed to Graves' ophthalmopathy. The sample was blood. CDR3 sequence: CASSSGASGTSSYNEQFF. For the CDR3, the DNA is TGCGCCAGCAGCTCGGGGGCTAGCGGGACTTCCTCCTACAATGAGCAGTTCTTC.